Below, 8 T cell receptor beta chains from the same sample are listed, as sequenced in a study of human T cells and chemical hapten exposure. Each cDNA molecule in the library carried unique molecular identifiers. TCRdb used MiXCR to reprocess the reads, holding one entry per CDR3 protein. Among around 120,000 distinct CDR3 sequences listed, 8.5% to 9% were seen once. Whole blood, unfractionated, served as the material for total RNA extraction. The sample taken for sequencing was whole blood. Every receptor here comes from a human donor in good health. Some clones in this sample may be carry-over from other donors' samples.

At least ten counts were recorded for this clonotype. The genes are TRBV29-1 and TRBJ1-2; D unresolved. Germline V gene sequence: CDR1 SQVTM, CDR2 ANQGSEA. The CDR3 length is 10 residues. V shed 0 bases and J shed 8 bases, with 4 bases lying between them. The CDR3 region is CSVEEAGYTF. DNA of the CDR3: TGCAGCGTTGAAGAGGCCGGCTACACCTTC. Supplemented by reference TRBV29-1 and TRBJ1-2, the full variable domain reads SAVISQKPSRDICQRGTSLTIQCQVDSQVTMMFWYRQQPGQSLTLIATANQGSEATYESGFVIDKFPISRPNLTFSTLTVSNMSPEDSSIYLCSVEEAGYTFGSGTRLTVV.

The CDR3 nucleotides are TGTGCCAGCACTCGGGACCCCTACAATGAGCAGTTCTTC. It codes for CASTRDPYNEQFF. The gene calls are TRBV6-2 or TRBV6-3 and TRBJ2-1; D could derive from TRBD1 or TRBD2 (5 bases each). Between the trimmed V and J ends, which lost 7 bases and 2 bases, there was a span of 9 bases. The germline CDR1 and CDR2 sequences are MNHEY and SVGEGT. The CDR3 loop spans 13 amino acids.

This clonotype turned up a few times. CDR3 residues: CSARGGDGSTDTQYF. In DNA form, the CDR3 reads TGCAGTGCTAGGGGGGGGGACGGTAGCACAGATACGCAGTATTTT. This chain links TRBV20-1 with TRBJ2-3; TRBD2 matches 7 bases. CDR1 is DFQATT and CDR2 is SNEGSKA in the germline V gene (reference sequence). This CDR3 contains 15 residues. J was trimmed by 0 bases and V by 3 bases; bases with no gene match: 6.

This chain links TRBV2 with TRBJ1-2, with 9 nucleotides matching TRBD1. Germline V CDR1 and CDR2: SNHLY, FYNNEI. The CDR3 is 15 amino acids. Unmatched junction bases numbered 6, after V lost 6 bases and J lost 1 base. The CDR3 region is CASRARTGVNYGYTF. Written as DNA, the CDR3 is TGTGCCAGCAGAGCCCGGACAGGGGTTAACTATGGCTACACCTTC.

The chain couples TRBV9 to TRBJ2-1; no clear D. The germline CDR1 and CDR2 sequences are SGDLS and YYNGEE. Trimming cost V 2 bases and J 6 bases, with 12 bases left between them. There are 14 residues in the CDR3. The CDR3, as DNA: TGTGCCAGCAGCGTCCGGGCCGGGCTCAATGAGCAGTTCTTC. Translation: CASSVRAGLNEQFF.

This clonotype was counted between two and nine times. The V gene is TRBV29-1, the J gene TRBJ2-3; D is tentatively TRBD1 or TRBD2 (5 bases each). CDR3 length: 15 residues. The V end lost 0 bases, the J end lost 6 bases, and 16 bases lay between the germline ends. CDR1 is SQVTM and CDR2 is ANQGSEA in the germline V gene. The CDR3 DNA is TGCAGCGTTGAAGATAGCAGGGAGTCCAGGGATACGCAGTATTTT. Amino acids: CSVEDSRESRDTQYF.

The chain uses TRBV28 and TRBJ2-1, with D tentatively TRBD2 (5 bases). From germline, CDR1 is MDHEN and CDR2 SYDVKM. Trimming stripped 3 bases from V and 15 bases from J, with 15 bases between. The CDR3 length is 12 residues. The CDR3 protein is CASSFSLAKAFF. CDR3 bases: TGTGCCAGCAGTTTTAGCCTAGCAAAGGCGTTCTTC.

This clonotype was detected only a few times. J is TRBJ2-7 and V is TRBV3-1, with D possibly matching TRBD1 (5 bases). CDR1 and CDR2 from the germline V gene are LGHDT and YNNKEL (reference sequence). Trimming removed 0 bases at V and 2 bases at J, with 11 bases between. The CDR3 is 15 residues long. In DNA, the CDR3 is TGTGCCAGCAGCCAAGAGACGACAGCCCCCTACGAGCAGTACTTC. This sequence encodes CASSQETTAPYEQYF.